This T cell receptor (beta chain) was sequenced during a study of shared clonotypes between healthy human individuals. Repertoires were generated with immunoSEQ multiplex PCR, while TCRdb's copy carries only in-frame clones and drops some. This table has some 1.5 million clones, 95% to 97% appearing once. The germline V and J ends were trimmed by 1 base and 1 base, with 8 bases remaining between them. The CDR3 contains 15 residues. From germline, CDR1 is MDHEN and CDR2 SYDVKM. Sequencing was done on a sample of naive CD4+ T cells sorted from blood. Subset reported: CD45RA+ positively selected. The rearrangement links TRBV28 to TRBJ1-5; D not resolved. This receptor was identified in a man in his thirties or forties in good health. The CDR3 sequence is CASSLFRQSNQPQHF. The CDR3 DNA is TGTGCCAGCAGTTTATTTCGCCAGAGCAATCAGCCCCAGCATTTT.